This entry lists 29 T cell receptor beta chains sequenced from one sample in a study of blood T cell repertoires in COVID-19. The table came from immunoSEQ multiplex PCR; TCRdb's copy has only in-frame clones and leaves some out. The repertoire consists of roughly 160,000 clones, with roughly 80% occurring once and the leading ten covering around 5.3%. Material for sequencing was PBMCs or T cells enriched from blood (not recorded which). All receptors derive from a woman in her forties with acute COVID-19.

This sequence joins TRBV2 and TRBJ1-5; TRBD1 matches at 8 bases. The V and J ends lost 10 bases and 3 bases, in that order; junction bases with no gene match: 5. Germline CDR1 is SNHLY and CDR2 is FYNNEI. The length of the CDR3 is 13 residues. This CDR3 is CATRGQHNQPQHF. The CDR3 DNA reads TGTGCCACCAGGGGGCAGCACAATCAGCCCCAGCATTTT.

CDR3 amino acids: CASSLAAGIQTGELFF. The DNA for the CDR3 is TGCGCCAGCAGCTTGGCCGCGGGTATCCAAACCGGGGAGCTGTTTTTT. This chain uses TRBV5-1 with TRBJ2-2; perhaps TRBD2 as D (5 bases). Germline CDR1 is SGHRS and CDR2 is YFSETQ. The CDR3 has 16 amino acids. V was cut by 0 bases and J by 5 bases, with 14 bases left in between.

Comments on this clone: This sample includes further DNA sequences coding for the same CDR3. The V call is TRBV12-3 or TRBV12-4, the J call TRBJ2-3; no clear D. Trimming cost V 6 bases and J 6 bases, with 7 bases left between them. This CDR3 has 11 amino acids. DNA for the CDR3: TGTGCCAGCAGCTTCCGGGATACGCAGTATTTT. Its protein is CASSFRDTQYF.

This clone was detected only once. The V gene is TRBV3-1 (or the pseudogene TRBV3-2), the J gene TRBJ1-3; a possible D gene is TRBD1 (5 bases). The germline V gene encodes CDR1 LGHDT and CDR2 YNNKEL (reference sequence). Trimming shortened V by 11 bases and J by 0 bases, and 17 bases separated the two germline ends. The length of the CDR3 is 15 residues. The CDR3 spells CASASQGRSGNTIYF. As DNA, the CDR3 is TGTGCCTCCGCCAGCCAGGGCCGCTCTGGAAACACCATATATTTT.

The rearrangement joins TRBV7-9 to TRBJ2-7; possible D gene TRBD2, 7 bases. V lost 5 bases and J 7 bases, leaving 12 bases between the germline ends. The CDR3 spans 12 residues. Germline-derived CDR1 and CDR2 are SEHNR and FQNEAQ (reference sequence). For the CDR3, the DNA is TGTGCCAGCAGCCGGGGGGCTGGAGAGCAGTACTTC. Protein product: CASSRGAGEQYF. Together with reference TRBV7-9 and TRBJ2-7, the CDR3 gives the full variable domain: DTGVSQNPRHKITKRGQNVTFRCDPISEHNRLYWYRQTLGQGPEFLTYFQNEAQLEKSRLLSDRFSAERPKGSFSTLEIQRTEQGDSAMYLCASSRGAGEQYFGPGTRLTVT.

Notes on this clone: The sample holds other DNA sequences that translate to the same CDR3. The J gene is TRBJ1-1, the V gene TRBV9, with D maybe TRBD1 (5 bases). V was pared by 3 bases and J by 3 bases, with 9 bases between. The length of the CDR3 is 13 residues. In germline, CDR1 is SGDLS, CDR2 YYNGEE. The CDR3 nucleotides are TGTGCCAGCAGCGGCACAGGTGACACTGAAGCTTTCTTT. It yields the protein CASSGTGDTEAFF.

The V call is TRBV5-1, the J call TRBJ1-1, with 7 bases aligning to TRBD1. The V gene's germline CDR1 is SGHRS and CDR2 YFSETQ. This CDR3 is built from 15 residues. Trimming cost V 0 bases and J 1 base; bases outside gene matches: 3. The CDR3 loop reads CASSLEGARNTEAFF. CDR3 bases: TGCGCCAGCAGCTTGGAGGGGGCTCGGAACACTGAAGCTTTCTTT. The entire variable domain, with the rest obtained from reference TRBV5-1 and TRBJ1-1, is as follows: KAGVTQTPRYLIKTRGQQVTLSCSPISGHRSVSWYQQTPGQGLQFLFEYFSETQRNKGNFPGRFSGRQFSNSRSEMNVSTLELGDSALYLCASSLEGARNTEAFFGQGTRLTVV.

The rearrangement uses TRBV15 and TRBJ1-1, with 7 bases aligning to TRBD1. With 3 bases clipped from V and 0 bases from J, the junction kept 4 bases outside the gene matches. This CDR3 contains 15 residues. Germline CDR1 is LNHNV and CDR2 is YYDKDF (reference sequence). CDR3 nucleotide sequence: TGTGCCACCAGCAGCGACAGGGCTATGAACACTGAAGCTTTCTTT. Translation: CATSSDRAMNTEAFF.

V gene TRBV6-5 combines with J gene TRBJ1-1; TRBD1 matches at 7 bases. V dropped 7 bases and J dropped 4; count of bases not matched to a gene: 6. The CDR3 is 13 residues long. Germline values: CDR1 MNHEY, CDR2 SVGAGI. The CDR3 loop reads CASILTGLTEAFF. CDR3 nucleotide sequence: TGTGCCAGCATTTTGACAGGGCTCACTGAAGCTTTCTTT.

This clone has a handful of counts. This chain links TRBV5-4 with TRBJ1-4, with 11 bases identical to TRBD1. The CDR3 has 15 amino acids. Germline lookup yields CDR1 SGHNT and CDR2 YYREEE (reference sequence). After removal of 4 bases from V and 7 bases from J, the junction contained 6 bases not matched to a gene. CDR3 sequence: CASSLGQGAREKLFF. DNA of the CDR3: TGTGCCAGCAGCCTTGGACAGGGGGCGCGTGAAAAACTGTTTTTT. Supplemented by reference TRBV5-4 and TRBJ1-4, the full variable domain reads ETGVTQSPTHLIKTRGQQVTLRCSSQSGHNTVSWYQQALGQGPQFIFQYYREEENGRGNFPPRFSGLQFPNYSSELNVNALELDDSALYLCASSLGQGAREKLFFGSGTQLSVL.

This clone has just a few counts. The chain combines TRBV19 with TRBJ2-7; tentatively, D is TRBD2 (6 bases). Per germline, CDR1 LNHDA and CDR2 SQIVND (reference sequence). Trimming removed 4 bases from V and 4 bases from J, with 8 bases in between. The CDR3 consists of 12 residues. CDR3 region: CASSTGGYEQYF. The CDR3 DNA reads TGTGCCAGTAGTACCGGGGGTTACGAGCAGTACTTC.

This chain uses TRBV18 with TRBJ2-5, with TRBD1 as a possible D gene (5 bases). Trimming stripped 3 bases from V and 2 bases from J, with 10 bases between. The CDR3 consists of 14 residues. Looked up from germline, CDR1 is KGHSH and CDR2 is LQKENI. The DNA for the CDR3 is TGTGCCAGCTCACCTGTCGACAGACAAGAGACCCAGTACTTC. It specifies CASSPVDRQETQYF.

This rearrangement joins TRBV5-8 to TRBJ1-1; TRBD1 is a possible D gene (5 bases). This CDR3 is built from 15 residues. V was shortened by 1 base and J by 4 bases, with 14 bases between the two germline ends. CDR1 is SGHTS, CDR2 YDEGEE, per germline. In DNA form, the CDR3 reads TGTGCCAGCAGCTTGTTATCAGGGAAGGGCACTGAAGCTTTCTTT. It yields the protein CASSLLSGKGTEAFF.

This clone is a singleton in its sample. The CDR3: CSLGDSLYGYTF. The CDR3 region has the DNA TGCAGCCTTGGGGACAGTCTCTATGGCTACACCTTC. The chain has TRBV29-1 and TRBJ1-2; TRBD1 matches 7 bases. V trimming: 8 bases; J trimming: 4 bases; junction bases outside the gene matches: 7. Germline V gene lookup returns CDR1 SQVTM and CDR2 ANQGSEA. This CDR3 spans 12 amino acids. Filled out from reference TRBV29-1 and TRBJ1-2, the complete variable domain reads SAVISQKPSRDICQRGTSLTIQCQVDSQVTMMFWYRQQPGQSLTLIATANQGSEATYESGFVIDKFPISRPNLTFSTLTVSNMSPEDSSIYLCSLGDSLYGYTFGSGTRLTVV.

J is TRBJ2-1 and V is TRBV5-6; 11 nucleotides match TRBD2. This CDR3 region has 15 residues. CDR1 and CDR2 (germline): SGHDT, YYEEEE. V lost 1 base to trimming and J lost 6 bases; unmatched junction nucleotides: 3. This CDR3 is CASSLQLAGANEQFF. In DNA form, the CDR3 reads TGTGCCAGCAGCTTGCAACTAGCGGGGGCCAATGAGCAGTTCTTC.

This rearrangement joins TRBV2 to TRBJ2-3; D gene uncertain. The CDR3 extends over 16 amino acids. The V gene lost 3 bases and the J gene lost 0 bases, with 13 bases spanning the gap. The germline V gene has CDR1 SNHLY and CDR2 FYNNEI. CDR3 amino acids: CASSDWAATSTDTQYF. Here the CDR3 DNA reads TGTGCCAGCAGTGACTGGGCAGCTACTAGCACAGATACGCAGTATTTT.

The V and J genes are TRBV9 and TRBJ1-2; 12 bases agree with TRBD1. The CDR3 loop spans 14 amino acids. Per germline, CDR1 SGDLS and CDR2 YYNGEE. The V gene end was trimmed by 3 bases and the J gene end by 8 bases; junction bases not matched to a gene: 5. The CDR3 bases are TGTGCCAGCAGCGCCGGGACAGGGGGCTGGGGCTACACCTTC. It codes for CASSAGTGGWGYTF.

This rearrangement joins TRBV18 to TRBJ2-2; D might be TRBD1 (6 bases). This CDR3 spans 16 amino acids. Looked up from germline, CDR1 is KGHSH and CDR2 is LQKENI. V lost 8 bases, J lost 3 bases, and 19 bases lay in between. Written as DNA, the CDR3 is TGTGCCAGCCCTAAAAAAACGGCAGGGGACACCGGGGAGCTGTTTTTT. It translates to CASPKKTAGDTGELFF. The full variable domain, its missing parts supplied by reference TRBV18 and TRBJ2-2, is NAGVMQNPRHLVRRRGQEARLRCSPMKGHSHVYWYRQLPEEGLKFMVYLQKENIIDESGMPKERFSAEFPKEGPSILRIQQVVRGDSAAYFCASPKKTAGDTGELFFGEGSRLTVL.

The CDR3: CASSLSTMNTGELFF. The CDR3 bases are TGCGCCAGCAGCTTGAGTACAATGAACACCGGGGAGCTGTTTTTT. The rearrangement links TRBV5-1 to TRBJ2-2; D gene unclear. Trimming left V 1 base short and J 1 base short, with 8 bases between. The CDR3 covers 15 residues. CDR1 SGHRS and CDR2 YFSETQ come from the germline V gene. The whole variable domain, filled in from reference TRBV5-1 and TRBJ2-2, reads KAGVTQTPRYLIKTRGQQVTLSCSPISGHRSVSWYQQTPGQGLQFLFEYFSETQRNKGNFPGRFSGRQFSNSRSEMNVSTLELGDSALYLCASSLSTMNTGELFFGEGSRLTVL.

The chain joins TRBV7-8 to TRBJ1-3, with TRBD1 matching over 7 bases. Germline-derived CDR1 and CDR2 are SGHVS and FQNEAQ. V was clipped by 1 base and J by 0 bases; unmatched bases: 3. CDR3 size: 16 residues. The CDR3 region is CASSLGDSGSGNTIYF. CDR3 sequence (DNA): TGTGCCAGCAGCTTAGGGGACAGCGGCTCTGGAAACACCATATATTTT.

The chain combines TRBV29-1 with TRBJ2-1, with 9 bases aligning to TRBD2. This CDR3 is 14 amino acids long. Germline CDR1 reads SQVTM; CDR2 reads ANQGSEA. J was trimmed by 7 bases and V by 3 bases; bases with no gene match: 7. DNA for the CDR3: TGCAGCGTTGACTTAAGCGGGAGGCCGAATGAGCAGTTCTTC. Protein product: CSVDLSGRPNEQFF.

This clone has only one observation. The chain joins TRBV19 to TRBJ1-1; 7 bases match TRBD1. Germline-derived CDR1 and CDR2 are LNHDA and SQIVND (reference sequence). Germline trimming cut 2 bases from V and 11 bases from J; bases unmatched to any gene: 8. This CDR3 is built from 13 residues. In DNA, the CDR3 is TGTGCCAGTAGTATATCTCGGGCAGGGGGGGCTTTCTTT. As protein: CASSISRAGGAFF.

The CDR3 loop reads CASSYHDRETEAFF. CDR3 DNA: TGTGCCAGCAGTTACCACGACAGGGAAACTGAAGCTTTCTTT. This chain joins TRBV2 and TRBJ1-1; 7 bases map to TRBD1. V lost 5 bases to trimming and J lost 5 bases; unmatched junction nucleotides: 8. The germline V gene has CDR1 SNHLY and CDR2 FYNNEI. This CDR3 has 14 residues.

Ten or more counts support this clone. The CDR3, as DNA: TGTGCCAGCAGCTTAGGGGGGACAGTGAGAAGCTCCTATAATTCACCCCTCCACTTT. Translated, it gives CASSLGGTVRSSYNSPLHF. The genes are TRBV7-4 and TRBJ1-6, with 7 bases fitting TRBD1. CDR3 length equals 19 residues. Germline CDR1 is SGHVT and CDR2 is SQSDAQ. The V and J ends lost 1 base and 0 bases, in that order; junction bases with no gene match: 9.

The chain links TRBV5-4 to TRBJ2-4; possible D gene TRBD2, 6 bases. Per the germline V gene, CDR1 is SGHNT and CDR2 is YYREEE (reference sequence). V was cut by 4 bases and J by 0 bases, with 17 bases left in between. This CDR3 has 17 residues. The CDR3 bases are TGTGCCAGCAGCAGCCGGGACTCCCAGCTAGCCAAAAACATTCAGTACTTC. Amino acid sequence: CASSSRDSQLAKNIQYF.

The V and J genes are TRBV7-8 and TRBJ1-1; weak D call: TRBD1 (5 bases). The CDR3 runs to 15 residues. CDR1 and CDR2 (germline): SGHVS, FQNEAQ. Trimming left V 1 base short and J 2 bases short, with 11 bases between. CDR3 amino acids: CASSLVLGTNTEAFF. As DNA, the CDR3 is TGTGCCAGCAGCTTAGTTTTAGGGACTAACACTGAAGCTTTCTTT.

V and J are TRBV19 and TRBJ1-4, with 11 positions matching TRBD1. The CDR3 covers 14 residues. Looked up from germline, CDR1 is LNHDA and CDR2 is SQIVND (reference sequence). The V and J ends lost 4 bases and 8 bases, in that order; junction bases with no gene match: 3. CDR3 in amino acids: CASSTGQGGEKLFF. The CDR3 nucleotides read TGTGCCAGTAGTACGGGACAGGGGGGAGAAAAACTGTTTTTT.

V usage is TRBV5-1 and J usage is TRBJ2-1, with TRBD2 matching 13 bases. This CDR3 is built from 16 residues. CDR1 is SGHRS and CDR2 is YFSETQ in the germline V gene. V was pared by 5 bases and J by 4 bases, with 6 bases of the junction left unmatched. The CDR3: CASRGLAGRQYNEQFF. CDR3 bases: TGCGCCAGCAGGGGACTAGCGGGACGCCAGTACAATGAGCAGTTCTTC.

The chain has TRBV7-9 and TRBJ2-5; a weak D match, TRBD1 (5 bases). The CDR3 totals 15 residues. V was cut by 3 bases and J by 4 bases, with 15 bases left in between. CDR1 SEHNR and CDR2 FQNEAQ come from the germline V gene (reference sequence). CDR3 loop: CASSLAGFRGETQYF. The CDR3 nucleotides are TGTGCCAGCAGCTTGGCAGGGTTCCGTGGAGAGACCCAGTACTTC.